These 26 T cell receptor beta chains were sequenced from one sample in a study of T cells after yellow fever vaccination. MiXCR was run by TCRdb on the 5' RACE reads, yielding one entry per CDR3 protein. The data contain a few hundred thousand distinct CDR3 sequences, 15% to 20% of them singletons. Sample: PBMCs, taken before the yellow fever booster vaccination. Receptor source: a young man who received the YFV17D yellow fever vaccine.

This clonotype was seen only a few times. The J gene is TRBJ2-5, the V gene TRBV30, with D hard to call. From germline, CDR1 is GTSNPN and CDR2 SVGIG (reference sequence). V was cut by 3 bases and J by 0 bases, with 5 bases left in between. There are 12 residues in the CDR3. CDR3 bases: TGTGCCTGGAGGGGTGACCAAGAGACCCAGTACTTC. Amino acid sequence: CAWRGDQETQYF.

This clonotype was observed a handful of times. CDR3 amino acids: CASDGGGPGNTIYF. The CDR3, as DNA: TGTGCCAGTGATGGCGGGGGACCTGGAAACACCATATATTTT. This sequence joins TRBV12-3 or TRBV12-4 and TRBJ1-3, with D tentatively TRBD1 (5 bases). The CDR3 runs 14 residues. Trimming took off 9 bases at V and 2 bases at J, with 14 bases between the two ends.

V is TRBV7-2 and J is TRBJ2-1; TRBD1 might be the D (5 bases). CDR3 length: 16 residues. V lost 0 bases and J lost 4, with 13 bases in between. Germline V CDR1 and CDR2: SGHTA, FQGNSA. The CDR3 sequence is CASSLAAGSIYNEQFF. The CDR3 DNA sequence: TGTGCCAGCAGCTTAGCTGCAGGGTCAATTTACAATGAGCAGTTCTTC.

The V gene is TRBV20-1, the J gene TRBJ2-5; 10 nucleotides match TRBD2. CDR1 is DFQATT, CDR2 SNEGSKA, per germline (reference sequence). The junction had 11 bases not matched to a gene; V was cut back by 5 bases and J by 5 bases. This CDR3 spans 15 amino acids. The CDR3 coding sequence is TGCAGTGCTCCCAGAGCGGGGGGGCCGGGGGAGACCCAGTACTTC. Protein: CSAPRAGGPGETQYF.

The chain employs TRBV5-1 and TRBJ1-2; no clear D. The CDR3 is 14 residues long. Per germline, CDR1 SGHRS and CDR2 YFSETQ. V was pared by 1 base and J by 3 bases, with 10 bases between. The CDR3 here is CASSLNQIDYGYTF. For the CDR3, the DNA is TGCGCCAGCAGCTTGAACCAGATCGACTATGGCTACACCTTC.

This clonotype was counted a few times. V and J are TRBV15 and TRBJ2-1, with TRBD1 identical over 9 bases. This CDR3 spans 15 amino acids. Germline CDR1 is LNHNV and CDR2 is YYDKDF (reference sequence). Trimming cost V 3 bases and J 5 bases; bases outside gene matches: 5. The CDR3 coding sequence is TGTGCCACCAGCAGTACAGGGGGCGCCCACAATGAGCAGTTCTTC. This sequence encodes CATSSTGGAHNEQFF.

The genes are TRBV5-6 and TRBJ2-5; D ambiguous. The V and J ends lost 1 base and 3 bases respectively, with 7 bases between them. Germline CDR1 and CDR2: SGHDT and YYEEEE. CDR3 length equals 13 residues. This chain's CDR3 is CASSLYVEETQYF. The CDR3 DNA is TGTGCCAGCAGCTTGTATGTGGAAGAGACCCAGTACTTC. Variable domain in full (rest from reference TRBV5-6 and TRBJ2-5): DAGVTQSPTHLIKTRGQQVTLRCSPKSGHDTVSWYQQALGQGPQFIFQYYEEEERQRGNFPDRFSGHQFPNYSSELNVNALLLGDSALYLCASSLYVEETQYFGPGTRLLVL.

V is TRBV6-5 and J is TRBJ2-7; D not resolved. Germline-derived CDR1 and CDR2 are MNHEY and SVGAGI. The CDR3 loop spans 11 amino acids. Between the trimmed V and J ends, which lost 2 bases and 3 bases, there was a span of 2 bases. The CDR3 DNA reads TGTGCCAGCAGTTACCTCTACGAGCAGTACGTC. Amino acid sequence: CASSYLYEQYV.

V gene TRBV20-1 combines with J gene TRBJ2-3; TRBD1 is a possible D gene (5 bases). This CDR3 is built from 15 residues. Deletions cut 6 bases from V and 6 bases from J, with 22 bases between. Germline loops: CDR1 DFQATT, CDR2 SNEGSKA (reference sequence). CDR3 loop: CSARRPIGAGDTQYF. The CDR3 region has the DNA TGCAGTGCCAGACGCCCGATAGGGGCCGGGGATACGCAGTATTTT.

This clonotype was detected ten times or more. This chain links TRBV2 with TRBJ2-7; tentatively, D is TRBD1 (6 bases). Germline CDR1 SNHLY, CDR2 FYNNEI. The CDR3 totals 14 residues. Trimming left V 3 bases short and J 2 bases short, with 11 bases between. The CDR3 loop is CASSEGHGTYEQYV. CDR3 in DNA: TGTGCCAGCAGTGAGGGACACGGCACCTACGAGCAGTACGTC.

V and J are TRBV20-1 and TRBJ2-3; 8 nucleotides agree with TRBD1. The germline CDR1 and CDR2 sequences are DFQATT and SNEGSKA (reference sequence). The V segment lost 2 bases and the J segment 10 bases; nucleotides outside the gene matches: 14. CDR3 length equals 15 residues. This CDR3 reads CSARRGGTGTVPQYF. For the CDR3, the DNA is TGCAGTGCTAGAAGGGGCGGGACAGGTACCGTTCCGCAGTATTTT.

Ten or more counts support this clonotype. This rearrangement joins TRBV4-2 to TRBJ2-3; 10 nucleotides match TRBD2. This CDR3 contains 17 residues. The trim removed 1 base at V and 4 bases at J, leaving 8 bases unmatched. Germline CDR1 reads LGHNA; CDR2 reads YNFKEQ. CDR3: CASSQVSSGGAADTQYF. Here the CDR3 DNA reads TGTGCCAGCAGCCAAGTCTCGAGCGGGGGGGCGGCAGATACGCAGTATTTT.

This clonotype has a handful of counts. This chain's CDR3 is CASSYLTGGTEAFF. In DNA form, the CDR3 reads TGTGCCAGCAGCTATTTGACAGGGGGCACTGAAGCTTTCTTT. This rearrangement joins TRBV7-9 to TRBJ1-1; 9 nucleotides align to TRBD1. CDR3 length equals 14 residues. Germline V gene sequence: CDR1 SEHNR, CDR2 FQNEAQ (reference sequence). The junction had 4 bases not matched to a gene; V was cut back by 4 bases and J by 4 bases.

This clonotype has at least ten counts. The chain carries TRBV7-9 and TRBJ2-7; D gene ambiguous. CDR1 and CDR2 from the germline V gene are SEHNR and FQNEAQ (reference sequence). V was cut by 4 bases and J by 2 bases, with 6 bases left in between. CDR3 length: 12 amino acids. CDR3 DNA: TGTGCCAGCAGCTACGTCACCTACGAGCAGTACTTC. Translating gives CASSYVTYEQYF.

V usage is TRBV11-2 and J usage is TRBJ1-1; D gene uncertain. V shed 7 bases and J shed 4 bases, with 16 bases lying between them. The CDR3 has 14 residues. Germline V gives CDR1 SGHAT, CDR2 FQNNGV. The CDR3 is CASTTWGSGTEAFF. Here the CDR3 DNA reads TGTGCCAGCACCACGTGGGGATCAGGCACTGAAGCTTTCTTT.

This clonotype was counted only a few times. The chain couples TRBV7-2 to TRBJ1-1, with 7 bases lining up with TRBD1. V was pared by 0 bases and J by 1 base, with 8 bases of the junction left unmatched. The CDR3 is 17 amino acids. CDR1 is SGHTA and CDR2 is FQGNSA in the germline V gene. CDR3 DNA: TGTGCCAGCAGCTTAGCGCTAATAGCAGGGGGGAACACTGAAGCTTTCTTT. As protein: CASSLALIAGGNTEAFF.

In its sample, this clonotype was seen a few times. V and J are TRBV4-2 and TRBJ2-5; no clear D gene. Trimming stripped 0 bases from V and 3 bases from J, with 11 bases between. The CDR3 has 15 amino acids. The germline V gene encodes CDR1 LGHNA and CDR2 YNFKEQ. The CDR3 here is CASSQEGRPEETQYF. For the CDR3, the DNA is TGTGCCAGCAGCCAAGAAGGCCGTCCGGAAGAGACCCAGTACTTC.

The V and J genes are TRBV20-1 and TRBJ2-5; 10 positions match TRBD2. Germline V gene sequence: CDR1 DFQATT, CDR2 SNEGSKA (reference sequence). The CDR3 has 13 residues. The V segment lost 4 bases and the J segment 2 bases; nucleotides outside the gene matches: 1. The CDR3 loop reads CSAKLAGQETQYF. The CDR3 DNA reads TGCAGTGCTAAACTAGCGGGGCAAGAGACCCAGTACTTC.

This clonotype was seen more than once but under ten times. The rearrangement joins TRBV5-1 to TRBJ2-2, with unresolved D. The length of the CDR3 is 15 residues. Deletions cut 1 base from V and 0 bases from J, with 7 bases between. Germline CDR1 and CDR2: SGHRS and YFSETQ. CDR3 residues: CASSLQASNTGELFF. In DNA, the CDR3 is TGCGCCAGCAGCTTGCAGGCATCGAACACCGGGGAGCTGTTTTTT.

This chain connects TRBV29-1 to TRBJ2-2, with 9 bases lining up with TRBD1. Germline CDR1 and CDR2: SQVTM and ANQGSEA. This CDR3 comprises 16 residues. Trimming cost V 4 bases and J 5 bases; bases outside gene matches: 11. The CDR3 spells CSVAVYRGRGTGELFF. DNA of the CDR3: TGCAGCGTTGCGGTTTACAGGGGGCGCGGTACCGGGGAGCTGTTTTTT.

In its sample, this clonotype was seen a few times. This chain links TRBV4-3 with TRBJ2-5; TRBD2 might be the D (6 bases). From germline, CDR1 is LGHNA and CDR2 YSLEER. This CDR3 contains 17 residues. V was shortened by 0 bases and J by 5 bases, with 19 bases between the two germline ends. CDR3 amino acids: CASSQEPMAGRPETQYF. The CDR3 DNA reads TGCGCCAGCAGCCAAGAACCGATGGCGGGGAGACCCGAGACCCAGTACTTC.

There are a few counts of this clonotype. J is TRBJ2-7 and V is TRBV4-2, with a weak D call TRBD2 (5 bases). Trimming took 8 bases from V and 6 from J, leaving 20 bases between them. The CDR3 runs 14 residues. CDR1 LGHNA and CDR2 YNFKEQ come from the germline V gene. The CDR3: CASSPEAYPLEQYF. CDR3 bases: TGTGCCAGCTCCCCGGAGGCTTACCCCCTCGAGCAGTACTTC.

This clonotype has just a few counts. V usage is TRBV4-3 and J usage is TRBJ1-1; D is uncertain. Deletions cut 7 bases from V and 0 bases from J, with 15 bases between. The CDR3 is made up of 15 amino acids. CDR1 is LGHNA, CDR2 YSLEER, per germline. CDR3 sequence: CASKRMSAVNTEAFF. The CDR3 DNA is TGCGCCAGCAAGAGAATGTCGGCGGTGAACACTGAAGCTTTCTTT.

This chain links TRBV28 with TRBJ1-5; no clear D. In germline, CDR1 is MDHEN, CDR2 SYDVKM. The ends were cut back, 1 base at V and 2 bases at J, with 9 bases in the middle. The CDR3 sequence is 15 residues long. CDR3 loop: CASSLSGKGNQPQHF. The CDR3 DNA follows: TGTGCCAGCAGTTTATCGGGTAAGGGCAATCAGCCCCAGCATTTT.

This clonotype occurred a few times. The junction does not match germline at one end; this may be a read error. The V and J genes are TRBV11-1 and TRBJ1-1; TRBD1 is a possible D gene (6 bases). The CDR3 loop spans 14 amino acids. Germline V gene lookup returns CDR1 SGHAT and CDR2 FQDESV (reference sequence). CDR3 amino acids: CASSHRTANTKAFF. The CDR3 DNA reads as TGTGCCAGCAGCCACCGGACAGCGAACACTAAAGCTTTCTTT.

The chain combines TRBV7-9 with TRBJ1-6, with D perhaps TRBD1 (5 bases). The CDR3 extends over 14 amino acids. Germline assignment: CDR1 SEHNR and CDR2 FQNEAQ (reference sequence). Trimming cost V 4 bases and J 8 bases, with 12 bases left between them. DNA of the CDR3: TGTGCCAGCAGCTGGGGACTTTTGGATTCACCCCTCCACTTT. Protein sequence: CASSWGLLDSPLHF.